This T cell receptor (beta chain) comes out of a study of pediatric ulcerative colitis. Notes on the study in general: Total lymphocyte DNA, not sorted subsets, was the template. A couple of rectal CDR3 clonotypes occurred in all ulcerative colitis patients. Ulcerative colitis patients shared more blood-rectal clones than controls.

This clone has only one observation. Its antigen is unidentified. Profiling relied on immunoSEQ multiplex PCR, and the TCRdb table lists in-frame clones only, not all of them. The sample comprises about 32,000 clones, almost 85% of which are singletons, and 4% to 5.5% rests with the top ten. The CDR3 covers 12 residues. From germline, CDR1 is SGHRS and CDR2 YFSETQ. V lost 5 bases and J lost 8, with 13 bases in between. The sequencing sample was made of blood. The V gene is TRBV5-1, the J gene TRBJ1-2; tentatively, D is TRBD1 (5 bases). This clonotype was sampled from a boy between 5 and 17 years old with severe ulcerative colitis. CDR3 in DNA: TGCGCCAGCAGGGAGGGGACTGGGGGCTACACCTTC. The encoded protein is CASREGTGGYTF.